These 3 T cell receptor beta chains came from one sample sequenced in a study of T cell clonotyping in hematopoietic cell transplantation. Sequencing was performed with immunoSEQ multiplex PCR; in TCRdb, only in-frame clones are kept and a portion is missing. This table holds more than 15,000 clones, roughly 58% found once. Sequencing was performed on PBMCs, taken 30 days after allogeneic stem cell transplant. These receptors originate from a male patient aged 50 or older who had an allogeneic stem cell transplant from an unrelated donor, so T cells may come from the graft donor. Some clones in this sample may be carry-over from other donors' samples.

The CDR3 sequence: CASSQESQGVLHGYTF. The CDR3 nucleotides read TGCGCCAGCAGCCAAGAGTCGCAGGGGGTCCTACATGGCTACACCTTC. This chain uses TRBV4-1 with TRBJ1-2; 7 nucleotides agree with TRBD1. The CDR3 runs 16 residues. Germline lookup yields CDR1 MGHRA and CDR2 YSYEKL. V shed 0 bases and J 6 bases; nucleotides not matched to a gene: 10.

The chain employs TRBV4-3 and TRBJ2-5; no definite D call. V was pared by 0 bases and J by 1 base, with 3 bases between. The CDR3 sequence is 13 residues long. Germline CDR1 reads LGHNA; CDR2 reads YSLEER. CDR3 nucleotides: TGCGCCAGCAGCCAAGAACGCCAAGAGACCCAGTACTTC. Translation gives CASSQERQETQYF.

The chain carries TRBV9 and TRBJ1-3; D remains ambiguous. The CDR3 has 13 amino acids. In germline, CDR1 is SGDLS, CDR2 YYNGEE. Trimming pared 3 bases from V and 1 base from J, leaving 5 bases between. The CDR3 DNA reads as TGTGCCAGCAGCGCCCTTTCTGGAAACACCATATATTTT. Protein sequence: CASSALSGNTIYF.